The 9 T cell receptor beta chains below were found in one sample sequenced in a study of cytomegalovirus exposure and HLA in healthy donors (dated by TCRdb to about 2017). Libraries were constructed by the immunoSEQ multiplex PCR assay. A mixture of 60 forward primers for TCR Vbeta segments and 13 reverse primers for TCR Jbeta segments was used in the multiplex PCR. TCRdb holds this immuneACCESS table with in-frame rearrangements only. Some clones are missing; in checked studies, unresolved V genes explain under half, and the rest has no known cause. The sample's table covers around 76,000 clones. The ten largest clones capture approximately 1.5% of the sample. Sequenced sample: PBMCs. The receptors come from a woman in her sixties in good health and CMV-seronegative.

This chain connects TRBV5-1 to TRBJ2-1; the match to TRBD2 covers 8 bases. The CDR3 runs 14 residues. The ends lost 7 bases at V and 7 bases at J; junction bases unmatched: 10. Looked up from germline, CDR1 is SGHRS and CDR2 is YFSETQ. In nucleotides, the CDR3 is TGCGCCAGCTACATGGGACTAGAATTGAATGAGCAGTTCTTC. Its translation: CASYMGLELNEQFF.

V gene TRBV4-2 combines with J gene TRBJ2-1, with TRBD2 identical over 7 bases. Trimming at V came to 0 bases and at J to 6 bases, leaving 5 bases not matched to a gene. Per germline, CDR1 LGHNA and CDR2 YNFKEQ. The CDR3 has 15 residues. The CDR3 sequence: CASSQDLGTINEQFF. In DNA form, the CDR3 reads TGTGCCAGCAGCCAAGATCTCGGGACTATCAATGAGCAGTTCTTC.

The chain is built from TRBV28 and TRBJ2-7, with 7 nucleotides matching TRBD1. The germline CDR1 and CDR2 sequences are MDHEN and SYDVKM. The CDR3 has 12 residues. The junction had 2 bases not matched to a gene; V was cut back by 5 bases and J by 4 bases. CDR3 region: CASSLQGYEQYF. Written as DNA, the CDR3 is TGTGCCAGCAGTCTACAGGGGTACGAGCAGTACTTC.

The genes are TRBV4-1 and TRBJ2-3; maybe TRBD1 (6 bases). The CDR3 is made up of 15 amino acids. V lost 1 base and J lost 2, with 10 bases in between. In germline, CDR1 is MGHRA, CDR2 YSYEKL. The CDR3 bases are TGCGCCAGCAGCCAAGGTTGGACAGACACAGATACGCAGTATTTT. This encodes CASSQGWTDTDTQYF.

CDR3 DNA sequence: TGCGCCAGCAGCCAGGGCCTTAACACCGGGGAGCTGTTTTTT. Amino acid sequence: CASSQGLNTGELFF. The V and J genes are TRBV5-1 and TRBJ2-2, with TRBD1 as a possible D gene (5 bases). V gave up 4 bases and J gave up 2 bases, with 9 bases separating them. The CDR3 spans 14 residues. Germline CDR1 is SGHRS and CDR2 is YFSETQ.

This chain joins TRBV19 and TRBJ1-2; TRBD1 matches at 9 bases. Trimming at V came to 3 bases and at J to 6 bases, leaving 5 bases not matched to a gene. CDR3 size: 14 residues. The germline V gene has CDR1 LNHDA and CDR2 SQIVND (reference sequence). The DNA of the CDR3 is TGTGCCAGTAGTATCCCCGGACAGGGGAATGGCTACACCTTC. Encoded protein: CASSIPGQGNGYTF.

On this clone itself: This CDR3 is also generated by other DNA sequences in the sample. This rearrangement joins TRBV6-6 to TRBJ2-2; D may be TRBD2 (5 bases). Per the germline V gene, CDR1 is MNHNY and CDR2 is SVGAGI (reference sequence). CDR3 length equals 14 residues. V lost 7 bases, J lost 6 bases, and 15 bases lay in between. The CDR3 region has the DNA TGTGCCAGCACCCCGGTCACGGGGTCCGGGGAGCTGTTTTTT. Amino acid sequence: CASTPVTGSGELFF.

V gene TRBV6-4 combines with J gene TRBJ1-5; D remains unclear. V dropped 4 bases and J dropped 5 bases, with 9 bases sitting between them. Germline CDR1 and CDR2: MRHNA and SNTAGT. The CDR3 is 13 residues long. This chain's CDR3 is CASSVEEDQPQHF. The CDR3 DNA is TGTGCCAGCAGTGTCGAAGAGGATCAGCCCCAGCATTTT.

This chain joins TRBV6-1 and TRBJ2-7; TRBD1 agrees at 9 bases. V dropped 6 bases and J dropped 5; count of bases not matched to a gene: 8. The CDR3 is 14 amino acids. Germline V gene sequence: CDR1 MNHNS, CDR2 SASEGT. The CDR3 spells CASSRDRVVHEQYF. DNA for the CDR3: TGTGCCAGCAGCCGGGACAGGGTGGTCCACGAGCAGTACTTC.